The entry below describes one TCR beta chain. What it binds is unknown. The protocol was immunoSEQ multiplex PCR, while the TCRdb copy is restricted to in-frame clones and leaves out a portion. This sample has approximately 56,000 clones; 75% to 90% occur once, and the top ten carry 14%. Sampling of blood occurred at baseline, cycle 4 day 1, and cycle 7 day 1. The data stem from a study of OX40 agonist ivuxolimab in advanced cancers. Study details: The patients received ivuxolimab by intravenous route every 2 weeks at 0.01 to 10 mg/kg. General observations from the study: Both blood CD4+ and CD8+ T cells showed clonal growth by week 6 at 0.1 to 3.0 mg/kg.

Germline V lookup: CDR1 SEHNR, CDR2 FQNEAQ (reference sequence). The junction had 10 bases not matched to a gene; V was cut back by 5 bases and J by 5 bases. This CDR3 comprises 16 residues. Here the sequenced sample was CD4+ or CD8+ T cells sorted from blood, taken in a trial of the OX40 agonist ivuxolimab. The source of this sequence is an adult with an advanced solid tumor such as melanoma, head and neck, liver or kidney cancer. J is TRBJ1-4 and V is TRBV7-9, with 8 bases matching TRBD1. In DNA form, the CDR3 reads TGTGCCAGCAGCCCTTCTCCGGGACAGGAAAATGAAAAACTGTTTTTT. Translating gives CASSPSPGQENEKLFF. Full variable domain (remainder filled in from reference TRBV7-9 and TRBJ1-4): DTGVSQNPRHKITKRGQNVTFRCDPISEHNRLYWYRQTLGQGPEFLTYFQNEAQLEKSRLLSDRFSAERPKGSFSTLEIQRTEQGDSAMYLCASSPSPGQENEKLFFGSGTQLSVL.